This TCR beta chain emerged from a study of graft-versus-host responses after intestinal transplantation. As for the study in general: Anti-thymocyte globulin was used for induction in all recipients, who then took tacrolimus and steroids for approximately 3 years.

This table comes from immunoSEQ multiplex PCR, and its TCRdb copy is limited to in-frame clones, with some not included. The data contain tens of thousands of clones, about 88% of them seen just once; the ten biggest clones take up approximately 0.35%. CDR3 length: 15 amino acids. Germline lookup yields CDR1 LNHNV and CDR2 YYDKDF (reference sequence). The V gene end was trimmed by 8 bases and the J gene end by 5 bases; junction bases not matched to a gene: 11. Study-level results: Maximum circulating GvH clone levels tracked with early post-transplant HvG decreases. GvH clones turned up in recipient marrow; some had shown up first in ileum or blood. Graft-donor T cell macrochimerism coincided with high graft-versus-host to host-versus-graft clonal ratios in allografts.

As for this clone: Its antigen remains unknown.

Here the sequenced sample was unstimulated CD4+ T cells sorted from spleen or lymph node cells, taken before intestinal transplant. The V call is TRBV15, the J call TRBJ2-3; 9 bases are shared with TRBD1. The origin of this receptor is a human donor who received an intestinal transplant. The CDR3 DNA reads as TGTGCCACCTACAGGGGGCTAGCGGTTGGAGATACGCAGTATTTT. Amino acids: CATYRGLAVGDTQYF.